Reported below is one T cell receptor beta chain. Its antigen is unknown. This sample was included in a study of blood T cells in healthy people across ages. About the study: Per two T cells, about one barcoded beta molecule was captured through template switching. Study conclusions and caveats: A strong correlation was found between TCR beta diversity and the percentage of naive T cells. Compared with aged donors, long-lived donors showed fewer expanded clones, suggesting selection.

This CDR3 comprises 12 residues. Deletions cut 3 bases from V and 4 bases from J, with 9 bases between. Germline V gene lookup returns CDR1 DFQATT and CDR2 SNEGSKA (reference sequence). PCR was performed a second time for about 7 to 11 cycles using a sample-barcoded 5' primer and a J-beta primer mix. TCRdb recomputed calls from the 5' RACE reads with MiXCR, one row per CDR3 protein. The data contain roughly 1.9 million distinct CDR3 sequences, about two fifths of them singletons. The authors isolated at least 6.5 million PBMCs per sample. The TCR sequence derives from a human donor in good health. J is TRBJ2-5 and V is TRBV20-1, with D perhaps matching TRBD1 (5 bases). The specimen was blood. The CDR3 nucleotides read TGCAGTGCTAGCAAAACAGGAGAGACCCAGTACTTC. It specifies CSASKTGETQYF.